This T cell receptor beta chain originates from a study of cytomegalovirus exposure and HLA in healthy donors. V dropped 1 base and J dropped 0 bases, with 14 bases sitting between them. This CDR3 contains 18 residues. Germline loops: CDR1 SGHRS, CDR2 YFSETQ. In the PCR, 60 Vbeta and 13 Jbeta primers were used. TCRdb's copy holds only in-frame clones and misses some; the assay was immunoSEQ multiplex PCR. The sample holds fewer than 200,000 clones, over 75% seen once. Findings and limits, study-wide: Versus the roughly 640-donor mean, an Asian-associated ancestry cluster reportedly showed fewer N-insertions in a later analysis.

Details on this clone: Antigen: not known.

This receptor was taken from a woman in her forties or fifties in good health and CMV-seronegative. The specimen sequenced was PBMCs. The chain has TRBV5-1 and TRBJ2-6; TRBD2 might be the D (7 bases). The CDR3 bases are TGCGCCAGCAGCTTGATTGGGAGGGGGGGCTCTGGGGCCAACGTCCTGACTTTC. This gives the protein CASSLIGRGGSGANVLTF.